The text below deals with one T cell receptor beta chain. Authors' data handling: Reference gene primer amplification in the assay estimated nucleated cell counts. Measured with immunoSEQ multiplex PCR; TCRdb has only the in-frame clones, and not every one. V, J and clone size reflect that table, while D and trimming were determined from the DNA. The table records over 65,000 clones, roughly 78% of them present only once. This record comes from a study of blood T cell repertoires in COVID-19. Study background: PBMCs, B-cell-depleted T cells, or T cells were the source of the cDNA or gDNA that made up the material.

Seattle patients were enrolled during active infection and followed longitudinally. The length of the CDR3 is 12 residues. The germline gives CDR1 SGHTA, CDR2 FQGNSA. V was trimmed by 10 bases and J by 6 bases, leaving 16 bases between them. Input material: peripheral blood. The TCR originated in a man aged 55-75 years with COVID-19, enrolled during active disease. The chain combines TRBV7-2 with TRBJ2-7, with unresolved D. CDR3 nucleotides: TGTGCCACGGCTCCCCCCAGAGGCGAGCAGTACTTC. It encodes CATAPPRGEQYF.